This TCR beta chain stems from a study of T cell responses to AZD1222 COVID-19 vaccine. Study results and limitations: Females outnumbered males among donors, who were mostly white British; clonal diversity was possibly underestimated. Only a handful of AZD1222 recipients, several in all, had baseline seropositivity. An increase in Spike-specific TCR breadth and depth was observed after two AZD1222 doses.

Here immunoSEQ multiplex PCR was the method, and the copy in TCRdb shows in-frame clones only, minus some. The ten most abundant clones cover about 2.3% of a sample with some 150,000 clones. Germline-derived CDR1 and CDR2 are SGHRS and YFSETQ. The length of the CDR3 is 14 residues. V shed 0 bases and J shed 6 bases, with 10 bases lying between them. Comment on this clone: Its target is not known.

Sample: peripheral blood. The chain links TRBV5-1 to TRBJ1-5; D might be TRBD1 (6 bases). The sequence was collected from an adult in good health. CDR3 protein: CASSLESGVQPQHF. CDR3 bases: TGCGCCAGCAGCTTGGAGTCAGGGGTTCAGCCCCAGCATTTT.